A selection of T cell receptor beta chains follows, all from one sample in a study of T cell responses to AZD1222 COVID-19 vaccine. Only in-frame clones appear in the TCRdb table, and some are missing; sequencing was by immunoSEQ multiplex PCR. The table lists 90,000 to 110,000 clones, 88% of them singletons, with 9% to 9.5% in the top ten. The material sequenced was peripheral blood, taken on day 0 of AZD1222 vaccination. Source of these receptors: an adult in good health. Each CDR3 is given with its conserved first and last residue. Each record gives: J gene, V gene, D gene, clone size, CDR3 protein, CDR3 DNA. The D gene is left open where the match is weak. Rows give clone size only sometimes, using once, few, many, or a class for an expanded clone.

>TRBJ2-1|TRBV7-8|-|-
CASSLAQVATSSYNEQFF
TGTGCCAGCAGCTTAGCGCAGGTCGCGACAAGCTCCTACAATGAGCAGTTCTTC
>TRBJ2-7|TRBV10-2|-|-
CASSETDQQYF
TGCGCCAGCAGTGAGACTGATCAGCAGTACTTC
>TRBJ1-6|TRBV18|-|-
CASSPWTENSPLHF
TGTGCCAGCTCACCATGGACCGAAAATTCACCCCTCCACTTT
>TRBJ1-1|TRBV5-4|-|-
CASSPVGVVWTEAFF
TGTGCCAGCAGCCCGGTGGGGGTTGTGTGGACTGAAGCTTTCTTT
>TRBJ1-5|TRBV7-9|TRBD1|few
CASSLGQGGQPQHF
TGTGCCAGCAGCTTAGGGCAGGGGGGCCAGCCCCAGCATTTT
>TRBJ1-4|TRBV19|-|-
CASSVRGADEKLFF
TGTGCCAGTAGTGTCAGGGGCGCGGATGAAAAACTGTTTTTT
>TRBJ1-4|TRBV20-1|-|-
CSASTVSGGPATNEKLFF
TGCAGTGCTAGTACGGTGTCCGGGGGGCCAGCAACTAATGAAAAACTGTTTTTT
>TRBJ2-7|TRBV9|-|-
CASSEWGSNREQYF
TGTGCCAGCAGCGAGTGGGGGTCGAATAGGGAGCAGTACTTC
>TRBJ1-2|TRBV28|-|-
CASRPTAPSNYGYTF
TGTGCCAGCAGACCGACAGCTCCCTCTAACTATGGCTACACCTTC
>TRBJ1-2|TRBV4-2|-|-
CASSQGQGRWDYGYTF
TGTGCCAGCAGCCAAGGGCAGGGTCGGTGGGACTATGGCTACACCTTC
>TRBJ1-1|TRBV7-6|-|-
CASSQANGANTEAFF
TGTGCCAGCAGCCAAGCGAATGGGGCGAACACTGAAGCTTTCTTT
>TRBJ1-5|TRBV24-1|TRBD1|-
CATSDPGTGGQGNQPQHF
TGTGCCACCAGTGACCCCGGGACAGGGGGCCAGGGCAATCAGCCCCAGCATTTT
>TRBJ2-2|TRBV19|-|few
CASSRGVELFF
TGTGCCAGTAGTAGGGGCGTGGAGCTGTTTTTT
>TRBJ2-7|TRBV7-9|-|-
CASSLSGGSYEQYF
TGTGCCAGCAGCTTATCCGGCGGATCCTACGAGCAGTACTTC
>TRBJ1-5|TRBV18|-|-
CASSRQVSNQPQHF
TGTGCCAGCTCACGACAGGTTAGCAATCAGCCCCAGCATTTT
>TRBJ2-5|TRBV2|-|-
CASSAPRQETQYF
TGTGCCAGCAGTGCGCCGAGGCAAGAGACCCAGTACTTC
>TRBJ1-5|TRBV18|TRBD1|-
CASSGDQGGNQPQHF
TGTGCCAGCTCAGGAGATCAGGGGGGCAATCAGCCCCAGCATTTT
>TRBJ1-5|TRBV6-2/TRBV6-3|-|-
CASSYLGQFNQPQHF
TGTGCCAGCAGTTATTTAGGACAGTTCAATCAGCCCCAGCATTTT
>TRBJ2-1|TRBV11-3|TRBD2|-
CASSLVSSGKQFF
TGTGCCAGCAGCTTAGTGTCTAGCGGGAAGCAGTTCTTC
>TRBJ1-1|TRBV16|TRBD1|-
CASSQQSLQGSMNTEAFF
TGTGCCAGCAGCCAACAATCGTTACAGGGGTCCATGAACACTGAAGCTTTCTTT
>TRBJ2-5|TRBV5-4|-|-
CASSLVQGYQETQYF
TGTGCCAGCAGCTTGGTGCAGGGGTACCAAGAGACCCAGTACTTC